The following is a T cell receptor (beta chain) sequence with its context. What it binds is not known. The sample is drawn from a study of cytomegalovirus exposure and HLA in healthy donors. Findings and caveats of the study: Most CMV-associated TCR beta chains were later found to appear HLA-restricted. Reportedly, HLA-A and HLA-B alleles of most subjects were accurately predicted from TCR beta.

A multiplex PCR was run with 60 Vbeta primers and 13 Jbeta primers. The protocol was immunoSEQ multiplex PCR, while the TCRdb copy is restricted to in-frame clones and leaves out a portion. The profile shows about 160,000 clones, roughly four fifths of them singletons. The TCR was taken from a man aged 50 to 60 in good health and CMV-seropositive. The sequencing sample was made of PBMCs.

The CDR3 coding sequence is TGCGCCAGCAGCTTGGGGATCGGGTCTAATTCACCCCTCCACTTT. This gives the protein CASSLGIGSNSPLHF. V and J are TRBV5-1 and TRBJ1-6; D unresolved. V was shortened by 0 bases and J by 6 bases, with 10 bases between the two germline ends. The CDR3 runs 15 residues. Germline lookup yields CDR1 SGHRS and CDR2 YFSETQ.